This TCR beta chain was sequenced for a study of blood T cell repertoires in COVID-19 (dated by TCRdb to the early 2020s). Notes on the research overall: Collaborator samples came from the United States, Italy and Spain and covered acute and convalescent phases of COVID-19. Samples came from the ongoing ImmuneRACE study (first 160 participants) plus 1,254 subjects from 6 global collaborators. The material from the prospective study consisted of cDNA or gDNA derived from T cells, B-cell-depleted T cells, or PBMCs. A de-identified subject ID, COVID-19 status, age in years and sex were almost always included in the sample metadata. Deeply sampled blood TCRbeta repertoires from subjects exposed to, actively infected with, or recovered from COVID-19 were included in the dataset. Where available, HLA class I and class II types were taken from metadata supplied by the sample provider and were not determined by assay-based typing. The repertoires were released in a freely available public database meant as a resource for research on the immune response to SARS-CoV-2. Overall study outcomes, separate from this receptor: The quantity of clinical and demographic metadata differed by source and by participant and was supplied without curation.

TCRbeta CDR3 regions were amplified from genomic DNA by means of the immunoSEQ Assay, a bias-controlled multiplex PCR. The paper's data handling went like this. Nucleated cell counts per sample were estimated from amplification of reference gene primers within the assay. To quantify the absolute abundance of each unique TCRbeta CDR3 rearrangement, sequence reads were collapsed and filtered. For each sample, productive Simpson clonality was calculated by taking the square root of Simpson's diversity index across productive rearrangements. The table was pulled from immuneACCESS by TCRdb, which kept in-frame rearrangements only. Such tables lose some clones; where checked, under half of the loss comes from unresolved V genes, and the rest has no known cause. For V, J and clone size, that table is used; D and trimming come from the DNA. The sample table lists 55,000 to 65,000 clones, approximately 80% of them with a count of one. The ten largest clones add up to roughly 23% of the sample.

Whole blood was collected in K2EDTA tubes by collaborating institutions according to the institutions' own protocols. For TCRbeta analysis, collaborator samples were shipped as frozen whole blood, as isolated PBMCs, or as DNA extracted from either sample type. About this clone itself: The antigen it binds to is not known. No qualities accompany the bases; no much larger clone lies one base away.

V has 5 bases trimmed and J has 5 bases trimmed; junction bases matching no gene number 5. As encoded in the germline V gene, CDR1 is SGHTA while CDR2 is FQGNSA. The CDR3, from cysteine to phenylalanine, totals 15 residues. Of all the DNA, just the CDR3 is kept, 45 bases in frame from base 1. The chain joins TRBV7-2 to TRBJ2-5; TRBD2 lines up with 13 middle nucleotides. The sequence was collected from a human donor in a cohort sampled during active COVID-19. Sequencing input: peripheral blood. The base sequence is TGTGCCAGCAGCACCGGGACTAGCGGGGAGGAGACCCAGTACTTC. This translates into CASSTGTSGEETQYF.